This T cell receptor (beta chain) was captured by sequencing in a study of OX40 agonist ivuxolimab in advanced cancers. Study as a whole: Hepatocellular carcinoma, melanoma, renal cell or head and neck cancer was diagnosed in the dose-escalation patients. Treatment received earlier with anti-PD-1, anti-PD-L1 or anti-CTLA-4 agents was allowed, and more than 30% had some.

The table came from immunoSEQ multiplex PCR; TCRdb's copy has only in-frame clones and leaves some out. The sample records approximately 94,000 clones, under 95% being singletons. Germline loops: CDR1 GTSNPN, CDR2 SVGIG (reference sequence). This CDR3 has 11 amino acids. V was clipped by 3 bases and J by 4 bases, with 4 bases between them. Sampling times: baseline, cycle 4 day 1, cycle 7 day 1. The study's findings and limits: In a subset of nonresponders, normalized T-cell clonal expansion was also low.

Concerning this clone itself: Its antigen is as yet unknown.

The sequence was collected from an adult with an advanced solid tumor such as melanoma, head and neck, liver or kidney cancer. This specimen was CD4+ or CD8+ T cells sorted from blood, taken in a trial of the OX40 agonist ivuxolimab. The chain carries TRBV30 and TRBJ1-3; D remains unclear. The CDR3 spells CAWRGGNTIYF. The CDR3 DNA sequence: TGTGCCTGGAGGGGAGGAAACACCATATATTTT.